One sample yielded the 29 T cell receptor beta chains listed below, sequenced in a study of T cell responses to AZD1222 COVID-19 vaccine. The assay was immunoSEQ multiplex PCR, and TCRdb's table has in-frame clones only and misses some. The data contain about 130,000 clones, roughly 87% of them singletons. The sequencing here drew on peripheral blood, taken on day 0 of AZD1222 vaccination. These receptors all stem from an adult in good health.

The CDR3 DNA is TGTGCCAGCAGCTTGGTGGGTAATGAAAAACTGTTTTTT. Translating gives CASSLVGNEKLFF. The chain combines TRBV5-5 with TRBJ1-4; D remains ambiguous. CDR1 is SGHKS, CDR2 YYEKEE, per germline (reference sequence). The ends were cut back, 0 bases at V and 4 bases at J, with 4 bases in the middle. The CDR3 covers 13 residues.

There are a few counts of this clone. The rearrangement joins TRBV9 to TRBJ2-2, with D possibly being TRBD1 (6 bases). The germline CDR1 and CDR2 sequences are SGDLS and YYNGEE. The CDR3 contains 13 residues. V was cut by 3 bases and J by 15 bases, with 18 bases left in between. The CDR3 coding sequence is TGTGCCAGCAGCGAGGGGACACCCCGAAGGTTGTTTTTT. It encodes CASSEGTPRRLFF.

This chain uses TRBV19 with TRBJ1-5, with D unresolved. Germline V gene lookup returns CDR1 LNHDA and CDR2 SQIVND (reference sequence). V lost 8 bases, J lost 6 bases, and 14 bases lay in between. The CDR3 sequence is 13 residues long. This CDR3 reads CASGPAVRQPQHF. CDR3 bases: TGTGCCAGTGGACCAGCAGTTCGTCAGCCCCAGCATTTT.

The chain has TRBV6-2 or TRBV6-3 and TRBJ2-1; a weak D match, TRBD2 (5 bases). This CDR3 has 15 residues. Germline loops: CDR1 MNHEY, CDR2 SVGEGT. V was clipped by 5 bases and J by 0 bases, with 11 bases between them. The CDR3 DNA sequence: TGTGCCAGCAGTGACCAGCGGAGCTCCTACAATGAGCAGTTCTTC. This sequence encodes CASSDQRSSYNEQFF.

CDR3 sequence (DNA): TGTGCCACGGCCCTCCGGCCCCTTCTGAACACTGAAGCTTTCTTT. This gives the protein CATALRPLLNTEAFF. This rearrangement joins TRBV28 to TRBJ1-1; the D is unclear. The CDR3 contains 15 residues. Germline values: CDR1 MDHEN, CDR2 SYDVKM. Trimming removed 10 bases from V and 0 bases from J, with 18 bases in between.

This clone has more than one count but fewer than ten. This sequence joins TRBV7-2 and TRBJ2-7; TRBD2 agrees at 11 bases. Germline CDR1 and CDR2: SGHTA and FQGNSA. The CDR3 totals 15 residues. J lost 0 bases, V lost 6 bases, and 4 bases had no gene match. Written as DNA, the CDR3 is TGTGCCAGCAGTCGACTAGCGGGGAGCTCCTACGAGCAGTACTTC. Protein sequence: CASSRLAGSSYEQYF.

The V call is TRBV28, the J call TRBJ1-6, with 8 bases identical to TRBD1. The CDR3 runs 14 residues. In germline, CDR1 is MDHEN, CDR2 SYDVKM. Germline trimming cut 6 bases from V and 9 bases from J; bases unmatched to any gene: 7. In nucleotides, the CDR3 is TGTGCCAGCAGCTCGGACAGGGAAATTTCACCCCTCCACTTT. This encodes CASSSDREISPLHF. The variable domain in full, completed from reference TRBV28 and TRBJ1-6, reads DVKVTQSSRYLVKRTGEKVFLECVQDMDHENMFWYRQDPGLGLRLIYFSYDVKMKEKGDIPEGYSVSREKKERFSLILESASTNQTSMYLCASSSDREISPLHFGNGTRLTVT.

The V and J genes are TRBV4-1 and TRBJ2-3, with 11 bases fitting TRBD2. This CDR3 is 16 amino acids long. Germline CDR1 MGHRA, CDR2 YSYEKL. V lost 3 bases to trimming and J lost 6 bases; unmatched junction nucleotides: 8. The CDR3 here is CASSQTLAGGPDTQYF. Here the CDR3 DNA reads TGCGCCAGCAGCCAGACCTTAGCGGGGGGGCCCGATACGCAGTATTTT.

The chain carries TRBV28 and TRBJ1-1; D is unclear. This CDR3 region has 12 residues. The germline V gene has CDR1 MDHEN and CDR2 SYDVKM. Trimming took off 8 bases at V and 1 base at J, with 8 bases between the two ends. CDR3 sequence reads: CASENQNTEAFF. The CDR3 DNA reads as TGTGCCAGCGAGAATCAGAACACTGAAGCTTTCTTT.

In its sample, this clone was seen a few times. The V and J genes are TRBV12-3 or TRBV12-4 and TRBJ2-7, with TRBD1 as a possible D gene (6 bases). V lost 6 bases and J lost 2, with 11 bases in between. CDR3 length equals 13 residues. CDR3 residues: CASSYRETYEQYF. CDR3 sequence (DNA): TGTGCCAGCAGCTACAGGGAAACCTACGAGCAGTACTTC.

The chain joins TRBV19 to TRBJ1-1; D is unresolved. Trimming left V 3 bases short and J 0 bases short, with 14 bases between. CDR3 size: 16 residues. Germline values: CDR1 LNHDA, CDR2 SQIVND (reference sequence). CDR3 loop: CASSIGSRRLNTEAFF. Written as DNA, the CDR3 is TGTGCCAGTAGTATCGGTTCACGGAGATTGAACACTGAAGCTTTCTTT.

The gene calls are TRBV28 and TRBJ2-7; D perhaps matches TRBD2 (6 bases). Germline values: CDR1 MDHEN, CDR2 SYDVKM. V was cut by 4 bases and J by 5 bases, with 15 bases left in between. This CDR3 contains 14 residues. The CDR3, as DNA: TGTGCCAGCAGTTCTGCGGGGAGCTTGAACGAGCAGTACTTC. As protein: CASSSAGSLNEQYF.

CDR3 DNA: TGTGCCAGCAGTAGGGAGGGACACATGAACTCCTACGAGCAGTACTTC. Amino acids: CASSREGHMNSYEQYF. The rearrangement links TRBV2 to TRBJ2-7; a possible D gene is TRBD2 (7 bases). The CDR3 runs to 16 residues. Germline CDR1 and CDR2: SNHLY and FYNNEI. Trimming stripped 5 bases from V and 0 bases from J, with 17 bases between.

The genes are TRBV4-3 and TRBJ1-6; D is ambiguous. CDR3 length equals 13 residues. Deletions cut 0 bases from V and 7 bases from J, with 4 bases between. Germline CDR1 LGHNA, CDR2 YSLEER. As DNA, the CDR3 is TGCGCCAGCAGCCAAGAGGGGAATTCACCCCTCCACTTT. Translation: CASSQEGNSPLHF.

The rearrangement joins TRBV2 to TRBJ1-3; TRBD1 agrees at 10 bases. With 6 bases clipped from V and 2 bases from J, the junction kept 4 bases outside the gene matches. The CDR3 contains 15 residues. The germline gives CDR1 SNHLY, CDR2 FYNNEI. Written as DNA, the CDR3 is TGTGCCAGCAGGGGTGGGACAGGGGCTGGAAACACCATATATTTT. Its translation is CASRGGTGAGNTIYF. Together with reference TRBV2 and TRBJ1-3, the CDR3 gives the full variable domain: EPEVTQTPSHQVTQMGQEVILRCVPISNHLYFYWYRQILGQKVEFLVSFYNNEISEKSEIFDDQFSVERPDGSNFTLKIRSTKLEDSAMYFCASRGGTGAGNTIYFGEGSWLTVV.

This chain links TRBV18 with TRBJ1-1; TRBD1 is a possible D gene (6 bases). Germline V gene lookup returns CDR1 KGHSH and CDR2 LQKENI. Between the trimmed V and J ends, which lost 0 bases and 5 bases, there was a span of 13 bases. The CDR3 length is 15 residues. DNA of the CDR3: TGTGCCAGCTCACCACCAATTACAGGGCGGACTGAAGCTTTCTTT. The encoded protein is CASSPPITGRTEAFF.

This chain uses TRBV6-6 with TRBJ1-5; the D is unclear. The CDR3 totals 13 residues. Germline V gene data show CDR1 as MNHNY and CDR2 as SVGAGI (reference sequence). V was pared by 4 bases and J by 3 bases, with 7 bases between. The DNA of the CDR3 is TGTGCCAGCAGTTTGACACTCAATCAGCCCCAGCATTTT. It translates to CASSLTLNQPQHF.

The chain has TRBV10-3 and TRBJ2-7, with a tentative D call TRBD2 (5 bases). The CDR3 totals 14 residues. The V end was cut by 10 bases, the J end by 8 bases, with 24 bases between. Germline-derived CDR1 and CDR2 are ENHRY and SYGVKD. CDR3 DNA: TGTGCCACCTCGTCTGAAGGAATCGGGAACAAGCAGTACTTC. It encodes CATSSEGIGNKQYF.

The CDR3 reads CASKERSMNTEAFF. CDR3 DNA sequence: TGTGCCAGCAAAGAGAGATCGATGAACACTGAAGCTTTCTTT. The chain employs TRBV2 and TRBJ1-1; no definite D call. The CDR3 is made up of 14 amino acids. Trimming pared 7 bases from V and 0 bases from J, leaving 12 bases between. CDR1 and CDR2 (germline): SNHLY, FYNNEI. The whole variable domain, remainder taken from reference TRBV2 and TRBJ1-1, is EPEVTQTPSHQVTQMGQEVILRCVPISNHLYFYWYRQILGQKVEFLVSFYNNEISEKSEIFDDQFSVERPDGSNFTLKIRSTKLEDSAMYFCASKERSMNTEAFFGQGTRLTVV.

The genes are TRBV18 and TRBJ1-5; no reliable D call. The V gene's germline CDR1 is KGHSH and CDR2 LQKENI. This CDR3 is built from 16 residues. Trimming removed 2 bases from V and 0 bases from J, with 11 bases in between. This chain's CDR3 is CASSPSNSLSNQPQHF. Written as DNA, the CDR3 is TGTGCCAGCTCACCAAGCAACAGCCTTAGCAATCAGCCCCAGCATTTT.

This chain joins TRBV6-5 and TRBJ2-1, with 8 bases matching TRBD1. V lost 0 bases to trimming and J lost 4 bases; unmatched junction nucleotides: 2. Germline V gene sequence: CDR1 MNHEY, CDR2 SVGAGI. CDR3 length: 15 amino acids. The CDR3 DNA reads TGTGCCAGCAGTTACTCCGGGACAGGATACAATGAGCAGTTCTTC. Protein product: CASSYSGTGYNEQFF.

This clone was recorded once. The chain combines TRBV7-8 with TRBJ1-2, with D unclear. The CDR3 spans 13 residues. Germline CDR1 is SGHVS and CDR2 is FQNEAQ. The V end lost 2 bases, the J end lost 8 bases, and 12 bases lay between the germline ends. CDR3: CASSLIIAGGYTF. The CDR3 DNA sequence: TGTGCCAGCAGCTTAATCATCGCCGGCGGCTACACCTTC. Full variable domain (rest looked up from reference TRBV7-8 and TRBJ1-2): GAGVSQSPRYKVAKRGQDVALRCDPISGHVSLFWYQQALGQGPEFLTYFQNEAQLDKSGLPSDRFFAERPEGSVSTLKIQRTQQEDSAVYLCASSLIIAGGYTFGSGTRLTVV.

The chain is built from TRBV11-3 and TRBJ1-1; 8 bases line up with TRBD1. The CDR3 loop spans 15 amino acids. Losses at the gene ends were 5 bases for V and 6 bases for J; bases not matched to a gene: 11. Germline-derived CDR1 and CDR2 are SGHNT and YENEEA. In DNA form, the CDR3 reads TGTGCCAGCAGCGCAGGTCCGGACAGGGTCGCTGAAGCTTTCTTT. Translated, it gives CASSAGPDRVAEAFF.

The chain couples TRBV5-1 to TRBJ1-2, with D perhaps matching TRBD1 (5 bases). This CDR3 has 14 residues. CDR1 is SGHRS and CDR2 is YFSETQ in the germline V gene. Trimming left V 0 bases short and J 4 bases short, with 10 bases between. This CDR3 reads CASSLGKGPYGYTF. The CDR3 DNA follows: TGCGCCAGCAGCTTGGGTAAGGGACCCTATGGCTACACCTTC.

The chain uses TRBV19 and TRBJ1-1, with D perhaps TRBD1 (6 bases). The CDR3 loop spans 14 amino acids. The V gene's germline CDR1 is LNHDA and CDR2 SQIVND (reference sequence). Trimming shortened V by 6 bases and J by 1 base, and 12 bases separated the two germline ends. CDR3 in DNA: TGTGCCAGTAGCTGGGGCAGGGGGAACACTGAAGCTTTCTTT. Protein sequence: CASSWGRGNTEAFF. Combining the CDR3 with reference TRBV19 and TRBJ1-1 gives the whole variable domain DGGITQSPKYLFRKEGQNVTLSCEQNLNHDAMYWYRQDPGQGLRLIYYSQIVNDFQKGDIAEGYSVSREKKESFPLTVTSAQKNPTAFYLCASSWGRGNTEAFFGQGTRLTVV.

V gene TRBV6-1 combines with J gene TRBJ1-5, with D unclear. The CDR3 loop spans 15 amino acids. Germline CDR1 and CDR2: MNHNS and SASEGT. Trimming removed 1 base at V and 3 bases at J, with 10 bases between. The DNA of the CDR3 is TGTGCCAGCAGTGAAGTCGCCGGTAACAATCAGCCCCAGCATTTT. Amino acid sequence: CASSEVAGNNQPQHF.

The rearrangement uses TRBV11-2 and TRBJ1-2; 7 bases line up with TRBD1. This CDR3 spans 14 amino acids. V lost 5 bases and J lost 8; bases outside the gene matches: 11. CDR1 and CDR2 from the germline V gene are SGHAT and FQNNGV. CDR3: CASSASGTVTGYTF. The DNA for the CDR3 is TGTGCCAGCAGCGCCTCCGGGACAGTCACGGGCTACACCTTC.

The chain recombines TRBV7-9 with TRBJ2-7, with TRBD2 as a possible D gene (6 bases). The germline CDR1 and CDR2 sequences are SEHNR and FQNEAQ (reference sequence). Trimming removed 3 bases at V and 7 bases at J, with 7 bases between. The length of the CDR3 is 11 residues. CDR3: CASSFRGEQYF. CDR3 nucleotides: TGTGCCAGCAGCTTTCGGGGGGAGCAGTACTTC.

The V call is TRBV12-3 or TRBV12-4, the J call TRBJ2-7; no definite D call. The CDR3 is made up of 13 amino acids. Trimming took 5 bases from V and 2 from J, leaving 10 bases between them. The CDR3 loop reads CASSGDRAYEQYF. DNA for the CDR3: TGTGCCAGCAGTGGCGACCGGGCCTACGAGCAGTACTTC.